The clone carrying this TCR beta chain has only a few counts. Its antigen is unidentified. MiXCR was run by TCRdb on the 5' RACE reads, yielding one entry per CDR3 protein. The sample shows about 350,000 distinct CDR3 sequences, roughly an eighth of them seen only once. The source of the sample is a study of T-cell memory formation after mild COVID-19. General study points: Balance between CD4 and CD8 was seen in clones contracting day 15 to 85, and a CD4+ lean was seen in later expanders. Memory from before infection featured some responding clones, which suggests cross-reactive memory joined.

Germline CDR1 and CDR2: SEHNR and FQNEAQ (reference sequence). The CDR3 covers 12 residues. V was shortened by 4 bases and J by 5 bases, with 8 bases between the two germline ends. This TCR derives from a man younger than 30 who had mild COVID-19 (a few samples of this study predate the infection). Cell type and time point are not known. The sequenced material came from PBMCs or a T cell subset sorted from them (not recorded which). The chain carries TRBV7-9 and TRBJ2-5; D is unresolved. The chain's CDR3 is CASSSSDETQYF. CDR3 in DNA: TGTGCCAGCAGCTCCTCTGATGAGACCCAGTACTTC. Combining the CDR3 with reference TRBV7-9 and TRBJ2-5 gives the whole variable domain DTGVSQNPRHKITKRGQNVTFRCDPISEHNRLYWYRQTLGQGPEFLTYFQNEAQLEKSRLLSDRFSAERPKGSFSTLEIQRTEQGDSAMYLCASSSSDETQYFGPGTRLLVL.